This T cell receptor beta chain is drawn from a study of blood T cell repertoires in COVID-19. At the level of the study: Sites across the United States, Italy and Spain contributed samples from acute and convalescent COVID-19. T cells, B-cell-depleted T cells, or PBMCs supplied cDNA or gDNA.

Original processing methods: Counts of nucleated cells, estimated from reference gene primer amplification, were obtained. The data were produced by immunoSEQ multiplex PCR, yet TCRdb's version contains in-frame clones alone and is incomplete. V and J calls and clone size are those listed in that table; D and trimming were worked out from the DNA. The table lists about 270,000 clones, under 90% of them singletons. The CDR3 is made up of 14 amino acids. The germline gives CDR1 SGHTA, CDR2 FQGNSA. V was shortened by 2 bases and J by 5 bases, with 12 bases between the two germline ends. This clone was detected once.

The source material was peripheral blood. This TCR derives from a woman in her late teens or twenties with acute or convalescent COVID-19. This chain uses TRBV7-2 with TRBJ2-5; the D gene is possibly TRBD1 (5 bases). CDR3 region: CASSLKGLGETQYF. The CDR3 DNA reads TGTGCCAGCAGCTTAAAGGGGCTAGGGGAGACCCAGTACTTC. Using reference TRBV7-2 and TRBJ2-5 for the parts outside the CDR3, the full variable domain is GAGVSQSPSNKVTEKGKDVELRCDPISGHTALYWYRQSLGQGLEFLIYFQGNSAPDKSGLPSDRFSAERTGGSVSTLTIQRTQQEDSAVYLCASSLKGLGETQYFGPGTRLLVL.